This T cell receptor (beta chain) was profiled in a study of T-cell reconstitution after alpha-beta-depleted transplantation in children (TCRdb year 2016). For context, the study as a whole: T-cell immune reconstitution after TCRalphabeta/CD19-depleted allogeneic hematopoietic cell transplantation in children was quantitatively tracked in the study by means of TCR repertoire profiling.

The CDR3 runs 11 residues from the cysteine to the phenylalanine. Of the read, only the CDR3 DNA is kept; its 33 bases are in frame from base 1. CDR1 and CDR2 were assigned from the germline V gene as SQVTM and ANQGSEA. Trimming at the junction amounts to 4 bases on V and 5 bases on J, and the germline ends lie 8 bases apart. This clonotype was seen a few times. Its recognized antigen is unknown. Per-nucleotide qualities are absent, and no much larger clonotype sits a single base away. To prepare the library, PCR was applied. TCRdb records Illumina HiSeq 2500 as the sequencer. Molecular barcoding was employed in the preparation of TCR libraries, with unique molecular identifiers being used to normalize TCRbeta repertoire quantification. The raw public reads went through TCRdb reprocessing: fastp at Q25, MiXCR clone calling, in-frame beta chains kept. Rows with one shared CDR3 protein collapse into an entry with the most common genes and DNA. The sample data list more than 200,000 distinct CDR3 sequences, and more than 20% of these were observed just once. The ten largest clones add up to around 2.5% of the sample.

What the work shows at the level of the full study, not this receptor alone: In some patients, the high TCRbeta diversity seen at day 60 was put down to recipient T cells and intrathymic progenitors that had survived conditioning. Hyperexpanded clone frequencies declined over subsequent months; after one year, T-cell counts and TCRbeta diversity were mostly attributed to newly produced T cells. The apparently early alphabetaT-cell count recovery about two months after transplant was reportedly dependent on only several hundred rapidly expanded clones derived from non-depleted graft cells.

Interpreted using the paper, the treatment or condition label stands for: allogeneic hematopoietic cell transplantation with graft depleted of TCRalphabeta T cells and CD19 B cells. The children who served as transplant recipients had been given grafts of TCRalphabeta/CD19-depleted allogeneic hematopoietic cells. This specimen consisted of PBMCs, obtained before TCRalphabeta/CD19-depleted stem cell transplant. The receptor's source is a girl aged 2-10 years with Fanconi anemia, due to receive a stem cell transplant. Recombination joined TRBV29-1 with TRBJ1-2; no D gene is confidently identified. The CDR3 reads as follows: CSVVQNYGYTF. The DNA reads as follows: TGCAGCGTTGTACAGAATTATGGCTACACCTTC.